This TCR beta chain comes out of a study of blood T cell repertoires in COVID-19. Libraries were prepared by immunoSEQ multiplex PCR; TCRdb keeps only in-frame clonotypes and omits some of them. The sample lists roughly 280,000 clones, around 90% seen once, with 2.5% to 3.5% in the top ten. This clone was seen more than once but under ten times. Grouping used clinical history reported by participants in a survey and questionnaire. The V gene's germline CDR1 is LNHDA and CDR2 SQIVND (reference sequence). The CDR3 spans 16 residues. V was pared by 6 bases and J by 3 bases, with 20 bases between. The clonotype comes from a woman between 45 and 65 years old who had recovered from COVID-19. The genes are TRBV19 and TRBJ1-1; maybe TRBD1 (5 bases). Input material: PBMCs or T cells enriched from blood (not recorded which). CDR3: CASSRNTQGPDTEAFF. The CDR3 DNA follows: TGTGCCAGTAGCCGTAACACTCAGGGTCCCGACACTGAAGCTTTCTTT.